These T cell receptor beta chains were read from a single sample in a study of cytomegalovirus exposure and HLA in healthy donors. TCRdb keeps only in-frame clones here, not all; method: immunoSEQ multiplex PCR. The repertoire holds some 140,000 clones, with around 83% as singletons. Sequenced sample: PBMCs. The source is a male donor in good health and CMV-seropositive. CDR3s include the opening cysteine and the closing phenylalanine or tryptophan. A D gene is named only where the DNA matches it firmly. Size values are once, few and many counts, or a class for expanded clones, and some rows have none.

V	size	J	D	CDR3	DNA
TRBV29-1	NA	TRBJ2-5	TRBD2	CSVDLAGRQETQYF	TGCAGCGTGGATCTAGCGGGGCGGCAAGAGACCCAGTACTTC
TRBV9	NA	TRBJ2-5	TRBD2	CASSAVAGALVLETQYF	TGTGCCAGCAGCGCCGTAGCGGGAGCTTTGGTACTGGAGACCCAGTACTTC
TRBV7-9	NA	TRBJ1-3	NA	CASSLAIATAGGNTIYF	TGTGCCAGCAGCTTAGCGATCGCTACAGCCGGCGGAAACACCATATATTTT
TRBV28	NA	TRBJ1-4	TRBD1	CASSLARTGASGDEKLFF	TGTGCCAGCAGTTTAGCTCGGACAGGGGCTTCGGGAGATGAAAAACTGTTTTTT
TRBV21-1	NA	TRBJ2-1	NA	CASSAPRSSYNEQFF	TGTGCCAGCAGCGCCCCCCGGAGCTCCTACAATGAGCAGTTCTTC
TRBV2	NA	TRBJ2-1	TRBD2	CASSEVGRGGYNEQFF	TGTGCCAGCAGTGAGGTGGGGCGGGGGGGTTACAATGAGCAGTTCTTC
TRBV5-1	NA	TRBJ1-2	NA	CASSSGRGADYYGYTF	TGCGCCAGCAGCTCCGGGAGGGGCGCGGATTACTATGGCTACACCTTC
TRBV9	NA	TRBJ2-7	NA	CASSVAGESWEQYF	TGTGCCAGCAGCGTAGCGGGGGAGAGTTGGGAGCAGTACTTC
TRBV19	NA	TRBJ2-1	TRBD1	CATGQGYDNEQFF	TGTGCCACCGGACAGGGGTACGACAATGAGCAGTTCTTC
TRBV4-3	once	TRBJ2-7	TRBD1	CASSRGTGAYEQYF	TGCGCCAGCAGCCGCGGGACAGGAGCCTACGAGCAGTACTTC
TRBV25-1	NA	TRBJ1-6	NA	CASSGPTPMNSPLHF	TGTGCCAGCAGTGGCCCGACACCGATGAATTCACCCCTCCACTTT
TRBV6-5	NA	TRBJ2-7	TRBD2	CASSYRRTSKYEQYF	TGTGCCAGCAGTTACCGTCGGACTAGTAAGTACGAGCAGTACTTC
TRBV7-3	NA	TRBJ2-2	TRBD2	CASSPDLAGVGTGELFF	TGTGCCAGCAGCCCGGACCTAGCGGGAGTTGGCACCGGGGAGCTGTTTTTT
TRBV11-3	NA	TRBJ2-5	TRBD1	CASSETTGGETQYF	TGTGCCAGCAGCGAAACAACAGGGGGAGAGACCCAGTACTTC
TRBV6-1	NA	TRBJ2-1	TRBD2	CASSDMAGGYNEQFF	TGTGCCAGCAGTGATATGGCGGGAGGGTACAATGAGCAGTTCTTC
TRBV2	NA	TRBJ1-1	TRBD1	CASSGQGPENTEAFF	TGTGCCAGCAGTGGACAGGGCCCCGAGAACACTGAAGCTTTCTTT
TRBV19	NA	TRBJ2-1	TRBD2	CASSTYLTSGSWDEQFF	TGTGCCAGTAGTACCTACCTGACTAGCGGGAGTTGGGATGAGCAGTTCTTC